The 12 T cell receptor beta chains presented below share a single source sample, sequenced in a study of vaccination and CD4 T cells after COVID-19. These TCRs' antigens remain unknown. At the Johns Hopkins FTIC core, DNA taken from cultured CD4+ T cells was sequenced by way of the Oncomine TCR Beta short-read assay. TCRdb reprocessed the PCR reads with MiXCR, giving one entry per CDR3 protein. The data hold about 12,000 distinct CDR3 sequences, with roughly two thirds observed a single time. Treatment noted: approximately nine-day PBMC culture with coronavirus spike peptide pools or control peptides (ViraFEST assay). Sequenced input: CD4+ T cells from blood, cultured in vitro. The receptors stem from a human donor who had recovered from COVID-19.

V is TRBV7-9 and J is TRBJ2-1; tentatively, D is TRBD1 (6 bases). Germline CDR1 reads SEHNR; CDR2 reads FQNEAQ (reference sequence). The CDR3 is 12 residues long. The V gene lost 5 bases and the J gene lost 10 bases, with 12 bases spanning the gap. CDR3 protein: CASSHLGHEQFF. The CDR3 DNA sequence: TGTGCCAGCAGCCACCTGGGACACGAGCAGTTCTTC.

This clonotype was counted only a few times. This chain uses TRBV7-8 with TRBJ1-1; D is unresolved. CDR3 length equals 14 residues. CDR1 SGHVS and CDR2 FQNEAQ come from the germline V gene. V was trimmed by 4 bases and J by 0 bases, leaving 9 bases between them. CDR3 region: CASSSGPVNTEAFF. The DNA of the CDR3 is TGTGCCAGCAGCTCCGGACCGGTGAACACTGAAGCTTTCTTT.

This clonotype was observed a few times. V usage is TRBV30 and J usage is TRBJ1-1; D is unresolved. V dropped 3 bases and J dropped 0 bases, with 8 bases sitting between them. The germline gives CDR1 GTSNPN, CDR2 SVGIG (reference sequence). This CDR3 contains 13 residues. CDR3 in amino acids: CAWRRGMNTEAFF. CDR3 sequence (DNA): TGTGCCTGGAGACGTGGCATGAACACTGAAGCTTTCTTT.

The rearrangement uses TRBV18 and TRBJ2-2; no clear D. Germline V lookup: CDR1 KGHSH, CDR2 LQKENI. CDR3 length: 15 amino acids. V lost 3 bases to trimming and J lost 5 bases, with 13 bases between them. This chain's CDR3 is CASSPGVSTTGELFF. The CDR3, as DNA: TGTGCCAGCTCACCTGGGGTCTCGACGACCGGGGAGCTGTTTTTT.

This clonotype was picked up a small number of times. This chain uses TRBV27 with TRBJ1-4, with D hard to call. The length of the CDR3 is 12 residues. Germline V gene data show CDR1 as MNHEY and CDR2 as SMNVEV (reference sequence). V lost 5 bases and J lost 8, with 9 bases in between. CDR3 loop: CASSRVGEKLFF. DNA for the CDR3: TGTGCCAGCAGTAGGGTGGGGGAAAAACTGTTTTTT.

This chain uses TRBV7-8 with TRBJ1-4, with TRBD1 as a possible D gene (6 bases). V gave up 2 bases and J gave up 3 bases, with 10 bases separating them. The CDR3 extends over 15 amino acids. Germline V lookup: CDR1 SGHVS, CDR2 FQNEAQ. The CDR3 loop reads CASSLRGAANEKLFF. CDR3 DNA: TGTGCCAGCAGCTTAAGGGGGGCAGCTAATGAAAAACTGTTTTTT.

This clonotype was detected only a few times. This chain uses TRBV6-5 with TRBJ1-1, with 7 positions matching TRBD1. The germline V gene has CDR1 MNHEY and CDR2 SVGAGI. With 3 bases clipped from V and 4 bases from J, the junction kept 11 bases outside the gene matches. The CDR3 sequence is 16 residues long. CDR3 nucleotide sequence: TGTGCCAGCAGTTATCTACAGGGGCGGGGATCCACTGAAGCTTTCTTT. Translating gives CASSYLQGRGSTEAFF.

The chain joins TRBV3-1 to TRBJ1-2; a possible D gene is TRBD1 (5 bases). The CDR3 loop spans 14 amino acids. The germline gives CDR1 LGHDT, CDR2 YNNKEL (reference sequence). The V end was cut by 0 bases, the J end by 8 bases, with 13 bases between. The CDR3 loop is CASSQEGQGYGYTF. CDR3 bases: TGTGCCAGCAGCCAAGAGGGGCAGGGCTACGGCTACACCTTC.

This sequence joins TRBV19 and TRBJ2-7; 9 bases agree with TRBD2. V lost 3 bases, J lost 0 bases, and 3 bases stayed unmatched. Germline CDR1 and CDR2: LNHDA and SQIVND (reference sequence). The CDR3 length is 15 residues. CDR3 amino acids: CASSMSSGVSYEQYF. For the CDR3, the DNA is TGTGCCAGTAGTATGTCTAGCGGGGTCTCCTACGAGCAGTACTTC.

J is TRBJ1-4 and V is TRBV7-8; D is perhaps TRBD1 (6 bases). Trimming removed 3 bases from V and 5 bases from J, with 10 bases in between. CDR3 length: 14 residues. Germline assignment: CDR1 SGHVS and CDR2 FQNEAQ. In nucleotides, the CDR3 is TGTGCCAGCAGCTTTGGTGGGGGCAATGAAAAACTGTTTTTT. This codes for CASSFGGGNEKLFF. The full variable domain, completed using reference TRBV7-8 and TRBJ1-4, is GAGVSQSPRYKVAKRGQDVALRCDPISGHVSLFWYQQALGQGPEFLTYFQNEAQLDKSGLPSDRFFAERPEGSVSTLKIQRTQQEDSAVYLCASSFGGGNEKLFFGSGTQLSVL.

This clonotype was detected only once. The rearrangement joins TRBV12-5 to TRBJ1-5; TRBD1 is a possible D gene (6 bases). V lost 1 base and J lost 0, with 10 bases in between. The germline gives CDR1 LGHNT, CDR2 FRNRAP. The CDR3 is made up of 16 amino acids. The CDR3 region is CASGLEGVYSNQPQHF. CDR3 DNA: TGTGCTAGTGGTTTGGAGGGGGTTTATAGCAATCAGCCCCAGCATTTT.

V and J are TRBV5-8 and TRBJ1-5; a possible D gene is TRBD1 (5 bases). This CDR3 region has 16 residues. V gave up 7 bases and J gave up 4 bases, with 21 bases separating them. Germline V gives CDR1 SGHTS, CDR2 YDEGEE. CDR3 sequence reads: CASSFLMGEANQPQHF. CDR3 nucleotides: TGTGCCAGCTCTTTCCTTATGGGGGAGGCGAATCAGCCCCAGCATTTT.